The text below deals with one T cell receptor (beta chain). The antigen is unknown. Data came from immunoSEQ multiplex PCR; TCRdb stores just in-frame clones and leaves some out. The sample contains about 65,000 clones, approximately 76% of which appear only once. The data derive from a study of vaccination effects on CD4 cells after COVID-19. Points from the study as a whole: Marked clonal contraction of infection- and vaccine-induced clones was seen late after vaccination. Cross-reactivity toward common cold coronaviruses was confined to only 1 of 255 vaccine-induced clones in healthy vaccinees.

Ahead of sequencing, the ViraFEST assay grew antigen-specific CD4+ T cells using viral peptide pools. Following culture for about ten days, CD4+ T cells were isolated. The study found no prior SARS-CoV-2 infection in the vaccine recipients, who tested negative for nucleocapsid antibodies. The culture medium for 1.5 million to 2.5 million PBMC per well included 10 IU/ml IL-2 and about 10 ug/ml peptides. Cells had half their medium changed to IL-2 medium on days 3 and 7. This TCR was recovered from a human donor who received a COVID-19 vaccine. The sample here was CD4+ T cells from PBMCs cultured with HCoV-NL63 spike peptides, taken before COVID-19 vaccination.

The CDR3 spells CASSQRGEDQPQHF. The DNA for the CDR3 is TGTGCCAGCAGCCAAAGGGGCGAGGATCAGCCCCAGCATTTT. The chain recombines TRBV7-8 with TRBJ1-5; the D gene is possibly TRBD1 (5 bases). The V gene's germline CDR1 is SGHVS and CDR2 FQNEAQ. The CDR3 contains 14 residues. Trimming left V 5 bases short and J 5 bases short, with 13 bases between.